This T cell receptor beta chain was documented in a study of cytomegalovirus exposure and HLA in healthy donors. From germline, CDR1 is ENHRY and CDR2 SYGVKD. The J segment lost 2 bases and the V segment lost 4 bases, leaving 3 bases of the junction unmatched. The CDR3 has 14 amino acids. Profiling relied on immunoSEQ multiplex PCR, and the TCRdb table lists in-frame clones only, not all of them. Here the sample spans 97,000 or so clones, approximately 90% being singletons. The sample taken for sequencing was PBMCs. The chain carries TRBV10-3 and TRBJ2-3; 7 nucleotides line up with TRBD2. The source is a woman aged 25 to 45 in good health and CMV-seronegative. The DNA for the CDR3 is TGTGCCATCAGTGCCCTAGCGGCCACAGATACGCAGTATTTT. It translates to CAISALAATDTQYF.